The T cell receptor beta chain described here comes from a study of T-cell reconstitution after alpha-beta-depleted transplantation in children (dated by TCRdb to the mid-2010s). Looking at the study overall: The study quantitatively tracked T-cell immune reconstitution after TCRalphabeta/CD19-depleted allogeneic hematopoietic cell transplantation in children using TCR repertoire profiling. Overall results and qualifications from the work: In some patients, high TCRbeta diversity at day 60 was attributed to recipient T cells and intrathymic progenitors that had survived conditioning. About two months after transplant, the apparently early recovery of alphabetaT-cell counts reportedly depended on just several hundred clones that had expanded rapidly and came from non-depleted graft cells. The frequencies of hyperexpanded clones fell over the following months, and after one year, T-cell counts and TCRbeta diversity were mostly attributed to newly produced T cells.

The sample's treatment or condition label, in plain terms: allogeneic hematopoietic cell transplantation with graft depleted of TCRalphabeta T cells and CD19 B cells. The children who served as transplant recipients had been given grafts of TCRalphabeta/CD19-depleted allogeneic hematopoietic cells. Libraries were built with PCR. The sequencer was an Illumina HiSeq 2500. Molecular barcoding was employed in the preparation of TCR libraries, with unique molecular identifiers being used to normalize TCRbeta repertoire quantification. In-frame beta chains were kept once TCRdb had trimmed the public reads at Q25 with fastp and called clones with MiXCR. Merged by CDR3 protein, the rows form single entries marked with the most common genes and DNA. The sample contains some 840,000 distinct CDR3 sequences, about 16% of them found a single time. Around 5.3% of the sample comes from the top ten. This clonotype was picked up a small number of times. There is no known antigen for this receptor. Base qualities are missing; no much larger clone stands one base away.

Ends trimmed: V by 5 bases, J by 8 bases; bases unmatched to a gene: 5. From cysteine to phenylalanine, the CDR3 is 13 amino acids long. Of the read, only the CDR3 DNA is kept; its 39 bases are in frame from base 1. CDR1 and CDR2 are read off the germline V gene as SGHVS and FQNEAQ. The source of this sequence is a male patient under 18 who had a stem cell transplant for acute lymphoblastic leukemia, so the T cells may come from the graft donor. The material sequenced was PBMCs, mostly from graft donor cells, taken 360 days after TCRalphabeta/CD19-depleted stem cell transplant. Recombination joined TRBV7-8 with TRBJ1-1, and 10 junction bases match TRBD1. The DNA reads TGTGCCAGCAGCGCCCGGACAGGGGGGGAAGCTTTCTTT. Its product reads: CASSARTGGEAFF.